Detailed here is one T cell receptor beta chain. This sample was included in a study of blood T cell repertoires in COVID-19. The V gene lost 5 bases and the J gene lost 0 bases, with 11 bases spanning the gap. Germline CDR1 is LNHDA and CDR2 is SQIVND (reference sequence). The CDR3 extends over 15 amino acids. Data came from immunoSEQ multiplex PCR; TCRdb stores just in-frame clones and leaves some out. The repertoire consists of fewer than 300,000 clones, with about 86% occurring once and the leading ten covering 5.7%. The specimen sequenced was peripheral blood. This clonotype was sampled from an elderly man with acute or convalescent COVID-19. The chain joins TRBV19 to TRBJ2-4, with D uncertain. The CDR3 DNA sequence: TGTGCCAGTAGTCGTCAGGTCCTAGCCAAAAACATTCAGTACTTC. This gives the protein CASSRQVLAKNIQYF. The full variable domain, with the rest looked up from reference TRBV19 and TRBJ2-4, is DGGITQSPKYLFRKEGQNVTLSCEQNLNHDAMYWYRQDPGQGLRLIYYSQIVNDFQKGDIAEGYSVSREKKESFPLTVTSAQKNPTAFYLCASSRQVLAKNIQYFGAGTRLSVL.